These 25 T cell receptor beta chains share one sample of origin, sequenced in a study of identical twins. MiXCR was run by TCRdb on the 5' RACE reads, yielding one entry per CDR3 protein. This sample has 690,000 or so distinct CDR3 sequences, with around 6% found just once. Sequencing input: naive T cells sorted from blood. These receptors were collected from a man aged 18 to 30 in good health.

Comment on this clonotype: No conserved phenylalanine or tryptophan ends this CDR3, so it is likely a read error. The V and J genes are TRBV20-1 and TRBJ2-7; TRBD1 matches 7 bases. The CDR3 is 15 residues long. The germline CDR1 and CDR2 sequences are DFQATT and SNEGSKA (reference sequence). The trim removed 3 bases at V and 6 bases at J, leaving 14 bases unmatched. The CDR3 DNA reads TGCAGTGCTAGCCCGAGCCGGGGACAGATATTCGAGCAGTACTGC. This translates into CSASPSRGQIFEQYC.

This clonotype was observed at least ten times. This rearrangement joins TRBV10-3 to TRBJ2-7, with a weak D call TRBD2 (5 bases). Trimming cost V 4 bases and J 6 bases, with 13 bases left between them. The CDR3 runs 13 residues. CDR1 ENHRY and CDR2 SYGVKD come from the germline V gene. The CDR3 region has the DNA TGTGCCATCAGTGCCGAGGGTTTTTCCGAGCAGTACTTC. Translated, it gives CAISAEGFSEQYF.

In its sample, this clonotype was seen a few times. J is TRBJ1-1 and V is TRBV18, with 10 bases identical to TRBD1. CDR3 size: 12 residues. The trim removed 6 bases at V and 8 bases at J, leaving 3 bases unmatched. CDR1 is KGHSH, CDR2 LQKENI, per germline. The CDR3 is CASSPDRGEAFF. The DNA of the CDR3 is TGTGCCAGCTCCCCGGACAGGGGGGAAGCTTTCTTT.

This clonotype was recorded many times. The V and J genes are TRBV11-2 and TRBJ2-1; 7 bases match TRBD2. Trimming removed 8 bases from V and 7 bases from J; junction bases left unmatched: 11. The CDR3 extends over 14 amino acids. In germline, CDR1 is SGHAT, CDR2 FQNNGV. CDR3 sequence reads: CASQRRDYPNEQFF. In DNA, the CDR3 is TGTGCCAGCCAAAGGCGGGACTACCCGAATGAGCAGTTCTTC.

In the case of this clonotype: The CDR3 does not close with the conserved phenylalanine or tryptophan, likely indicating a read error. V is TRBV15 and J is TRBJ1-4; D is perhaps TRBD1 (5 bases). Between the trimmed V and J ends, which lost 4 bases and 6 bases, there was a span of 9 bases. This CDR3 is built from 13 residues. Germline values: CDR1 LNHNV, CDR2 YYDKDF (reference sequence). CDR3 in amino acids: CATSTQGYEKLFY. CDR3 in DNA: TGTGCCACCAGCACTCAGGGTTATGAAAAACTGTTTTAT.

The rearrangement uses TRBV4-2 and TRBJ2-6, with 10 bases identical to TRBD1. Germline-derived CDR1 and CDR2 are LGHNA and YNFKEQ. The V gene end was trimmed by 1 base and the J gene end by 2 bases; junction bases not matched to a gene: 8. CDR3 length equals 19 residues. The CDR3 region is CASSQGEGQGTTGANVLTF. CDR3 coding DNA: TGTGCCAGCAGCCAAGGGGAGGGACAGGGGACTACTGGGGCCAACGTCCTGACTTTC.

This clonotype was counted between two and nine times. The CDR3: CASSFVAKNIQYF. CDR3 coding DNA: TGTGCCAGCAGTTTTGTAGCCAAAAACATTCAGTACTTC. V is TRBV12-3 or TRBV12-4 and J is TRBJ2-4; D ambiguous. CDR3 length equals 13 residues. The germline V and J ends were trimmed by 3 bases and 0 bases, with 3 bases remaining between them.

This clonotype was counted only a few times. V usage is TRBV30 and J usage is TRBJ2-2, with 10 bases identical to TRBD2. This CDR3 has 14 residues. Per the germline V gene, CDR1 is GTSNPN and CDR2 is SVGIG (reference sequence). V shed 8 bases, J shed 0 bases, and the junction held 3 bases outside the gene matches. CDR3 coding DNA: TGTGCCGGGACTAGCGCCGCGAACACCGGGGAGCTGTTTTTT. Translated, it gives CAGTSAANTGELFF.

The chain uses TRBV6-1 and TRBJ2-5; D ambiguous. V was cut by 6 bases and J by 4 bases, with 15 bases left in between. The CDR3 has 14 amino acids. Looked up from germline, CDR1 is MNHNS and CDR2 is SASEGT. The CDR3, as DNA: TGTGCCAGCAGACCGGACCCGGCATCAGAGACCCAGTACTTC. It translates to CASRPDPASETQYF.

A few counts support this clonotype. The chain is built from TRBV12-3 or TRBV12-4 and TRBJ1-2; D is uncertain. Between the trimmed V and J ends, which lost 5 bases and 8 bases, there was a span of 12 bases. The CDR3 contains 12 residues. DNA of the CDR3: TGTGCCAGCAGTCTTGCTTCGCACGGCTACACCTTC. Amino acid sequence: CASSLASHGYTF.

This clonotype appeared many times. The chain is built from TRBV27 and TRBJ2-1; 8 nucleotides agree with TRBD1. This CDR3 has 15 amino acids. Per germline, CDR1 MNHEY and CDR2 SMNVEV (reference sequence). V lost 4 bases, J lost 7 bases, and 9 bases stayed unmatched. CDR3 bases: TGTGCCAGCAGTTACGGACAGGGTGTTCGAAATGAGCAGTTCTTC. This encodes CASSYGQGVRNEQFF.

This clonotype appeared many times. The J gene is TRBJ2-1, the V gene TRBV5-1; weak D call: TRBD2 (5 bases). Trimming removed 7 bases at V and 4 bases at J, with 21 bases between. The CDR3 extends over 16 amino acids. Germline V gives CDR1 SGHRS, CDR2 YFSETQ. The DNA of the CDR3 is TGCGCCAGCTCTATTACCACTAGAACGCAATACAATGAGCAGTTCTTC. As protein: CASSITTRTQYNEQFF. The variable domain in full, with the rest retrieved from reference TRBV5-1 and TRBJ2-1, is KAGVTQTPRYLIKTRGQQVTLSCSPISGHRSVSWYQQTPGQGLQFLFEYFSETQRNKGNFPGRFSGRQFSNSRSEMNVSTLELGDSALYLCASSITTRTQYNEQFFGPGTRLTVL.

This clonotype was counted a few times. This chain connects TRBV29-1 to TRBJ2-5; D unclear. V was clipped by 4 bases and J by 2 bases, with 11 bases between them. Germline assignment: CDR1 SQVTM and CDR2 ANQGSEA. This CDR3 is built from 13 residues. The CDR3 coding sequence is TGCAGCGTTGCGGCCGAGGTACAAGAGACCCAGTACTTC. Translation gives CSVAAEVQETQYF.

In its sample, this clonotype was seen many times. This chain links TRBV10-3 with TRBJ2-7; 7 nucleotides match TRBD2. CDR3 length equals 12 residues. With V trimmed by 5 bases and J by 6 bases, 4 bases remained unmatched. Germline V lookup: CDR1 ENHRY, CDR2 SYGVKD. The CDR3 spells CAISLPGGEQYF. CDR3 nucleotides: TGTGCCATCAGTCTCCCGGGGGGCGAGCAGTACTTC.

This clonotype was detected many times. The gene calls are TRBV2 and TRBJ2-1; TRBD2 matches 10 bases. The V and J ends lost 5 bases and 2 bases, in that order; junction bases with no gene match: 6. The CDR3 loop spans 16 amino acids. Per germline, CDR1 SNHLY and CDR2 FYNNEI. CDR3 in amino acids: CASSQTSGPPYNEQFF. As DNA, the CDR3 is TGTGCCAGCAGTCAGACTAGCGGGCCACCCTACAATGAGCAGTTCTTC.

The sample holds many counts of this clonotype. CDR3: CASSQGTGGEQFF. The CDR3 coding sequence is TGTGCCAGCAGCCAAGGTACAGGGGGTGAGCAGTTCTTC. The genes are TRBV3-1 and TRBJ2-1, with 8 bases lining up with TRBD1. V lost 1 base to trimming and J lost 9 bases; unmatched junction nucleotides: 2. Germline CDR1 reads LGHDT; CDR2 reads YNNKEL (reference sequence). The CDR3 runs to 13 residues.

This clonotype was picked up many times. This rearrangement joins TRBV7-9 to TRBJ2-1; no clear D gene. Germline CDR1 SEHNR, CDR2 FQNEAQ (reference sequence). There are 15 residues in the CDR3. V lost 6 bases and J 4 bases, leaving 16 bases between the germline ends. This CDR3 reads CASRSRSTSYNEQFF. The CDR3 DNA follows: TGTGCCAGCAGATCTAGATCGACTTCTTACAATGAGCAGTTCTTC.

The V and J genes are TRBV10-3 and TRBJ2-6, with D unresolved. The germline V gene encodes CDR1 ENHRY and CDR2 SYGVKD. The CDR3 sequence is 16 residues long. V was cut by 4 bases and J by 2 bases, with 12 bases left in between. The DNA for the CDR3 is TGTGCCATCAGTGTGGGTTGGTCCGCTGGGGCCAACGTCCTGACTTTC. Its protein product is CAISVGWSAGANVLTF.

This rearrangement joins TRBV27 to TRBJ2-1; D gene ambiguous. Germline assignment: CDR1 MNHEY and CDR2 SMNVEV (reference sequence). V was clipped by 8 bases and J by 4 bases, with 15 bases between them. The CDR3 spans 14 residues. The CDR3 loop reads CASRNRFRYNEQFF. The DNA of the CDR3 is TGTGCCAGCCGAAATAGGTTTAGGTACAATGAGCAGTTCTTC.

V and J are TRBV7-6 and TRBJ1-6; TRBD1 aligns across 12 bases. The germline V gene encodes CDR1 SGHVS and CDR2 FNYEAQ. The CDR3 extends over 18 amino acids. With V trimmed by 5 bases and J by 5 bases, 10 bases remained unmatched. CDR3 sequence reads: CASSQRPGTGGHNSPLHF. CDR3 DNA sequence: TGTGCCAGCAGCCAAAGACCCGGGACAGGGGGCCATAATTCACCCCTCCACTTT.

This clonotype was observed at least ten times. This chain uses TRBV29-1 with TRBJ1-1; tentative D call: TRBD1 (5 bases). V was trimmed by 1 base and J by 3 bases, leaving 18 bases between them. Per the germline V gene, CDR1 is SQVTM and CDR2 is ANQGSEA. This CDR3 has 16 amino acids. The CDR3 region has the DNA TGCAGCGTTGAAGCTGGGGGTTGGCGGGGCCACACTGAAGCTTTCTTT. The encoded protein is CSVEAGGWRGHTEAFF.

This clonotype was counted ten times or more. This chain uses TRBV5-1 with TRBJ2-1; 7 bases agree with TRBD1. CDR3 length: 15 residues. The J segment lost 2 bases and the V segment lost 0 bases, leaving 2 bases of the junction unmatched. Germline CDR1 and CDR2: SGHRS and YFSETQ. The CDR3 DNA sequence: TGCGCCAGCAGCTTGGACCAGGGGGCCTACAATGAGCAGTTCTTC. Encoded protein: CASSLDQGAYNEQFF.

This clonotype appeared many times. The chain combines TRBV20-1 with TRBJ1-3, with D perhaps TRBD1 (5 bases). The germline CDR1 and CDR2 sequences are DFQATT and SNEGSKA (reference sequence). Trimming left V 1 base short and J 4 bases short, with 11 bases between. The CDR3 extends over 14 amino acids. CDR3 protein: CSARGGTNGNTIYF. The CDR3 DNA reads TGCAGTGCTAGAGGAGGGACGAACGGAAACACCATATATTTT.

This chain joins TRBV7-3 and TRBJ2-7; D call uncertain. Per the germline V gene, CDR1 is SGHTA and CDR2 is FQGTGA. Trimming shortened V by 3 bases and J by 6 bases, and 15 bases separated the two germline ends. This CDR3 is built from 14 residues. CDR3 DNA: TGTGCCAGCAGCTTGTCGGCATTCTCGTCCGAGCAGTACTTC. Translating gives CASSLSAFSSEQYF.

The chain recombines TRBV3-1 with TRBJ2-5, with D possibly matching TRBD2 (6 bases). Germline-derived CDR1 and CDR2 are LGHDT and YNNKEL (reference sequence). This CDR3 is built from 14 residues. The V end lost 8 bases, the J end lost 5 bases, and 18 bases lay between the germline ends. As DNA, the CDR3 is TGTGCCAGCCGTCGGCTAGCGAGTGAGGAGACCCAGTACTTC. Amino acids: CASRRLASEETQYF.